Below are 18 T cell receptor beta chains sequenced from a single sample in a study of glioma-infiltrating T cells after dendritic cell vaccination (dated by TCRdb to 2016 to 2017). The library was prepared using the immunoSEQ multiplex PCR assay. TCRdb holds this immuneACCESS table with in-frame rearrangements only. Some clones are missing; in checked studies, unresolved V genes explain under half, and the rest has no known cause. The sample profile shows fewer than 85,000 clones; about 87% of them were found once. Under 4% of the sample comes from the top ten. Sample: blood, taken before dendritic cell vaccination. The receptors here all came from a human donor with glioblastoma.

The genes are TRBV12-5 and TRBJ1-6, with D perhaps TRBD1 (5 bases). The V gene lost 5 bases and the J gene lost 14 bases, with 13 bases spanning the gap. CDR1 is LGHNT, CDR2 FRNRAP, per germline. This CDR3 region has 12 residues. CDR3 loop: CASGPDQGSLHF. The CDR3 DNA reads TGTGCTAGTGGTCCCGATCAGGGTTCCCTCCACTTT.

This chain uses TRBV19 with TRBJ1-5, with TRBD1 as a possible D gene (6 bases). The CDR3 is 18 residues long. The germline V gene encodes CDR1 LNHDA and CDR2 SQIVND (reference sequence). Trimming pared 0 bases from V and 0 bases from J, leaving 15 bases between. CDR3 coding DNA: TGTGCCAGTAGTATAGACTACAGGGATCGTTATAGCAATCAGCCCCAGCATTTT. Amino acid sequence: CASSIDYRDRYSNQPQHF.

The rearrangement joins TRBV10-3 to TRBJ2-3; no reliable D call. The CDR3 spans 16 residues. Germline CDR1 and CDR2: ENHRY and SYGVKD. V was pared by 0 bases and J by 2 bases, with 12 bases between. The CDR3 loop reads CAISESSLTITDTQYF. In DNA, the CDR3 is TGTGCCATCAGTGAGTCGAGCCTGACAATCACAGATACGCAGTATTTT.

This clone has a handful of counts. This chain links TRBV11-2 with TRBJ1-6, with 10 bases that match TRBD1. J was trimmed by 9 bases and V by 4 bases; bases with no gene match: 6. Germline values: CDR1 SGHAT, CDR2 FQNNGV. The CDR3 consists of 15 residues. The CDR3 region is CASSYIRDRGSPLHF. The CDR3 coding sequence is TGTGCCAGCAGCTATATCCGGGACAGGGGTTCACCCCTCCACTTT.

The chain combines TRBV29-1 with TRBJ1-2; 7 bases are shared with TRBD1. CDR1 is SQVTM and CDR2 is ANQGSEA in the germline V gene. After removal of 1 base from V and 7 bases from J, the junction contained 6 bases not matched to a gene. The CDR3 has 13 residues. CDR3 nucleotide sequence: TGCAGCGTTGAAGGAGGACAGGACGGTGGCTACACCTTC. Protein product: CSVEGGQDGGYTF.

V is TRBV11-2 and J is TRBJ1-1; the D gene is possibly TRBD1 (5 bases). With 2 bases removed from V and 4 bases from J, the gap between germline ends came to 11 bases. CDR1 SGHAT and CDR2 FQNNGV come from the germline V gene. This CDR3 region has 14 residues. For the CDR3, the DNA is TGTGCCAGCAGCTTAAGCGGGGCGGGCACTGAAGCTTTCTTT. Its translation: CASSLSGAGTEAFF.

The chain employs TRBV30 and TRBJ1-5; D uncertain. Germline lookup yields CDR1 GTSNPN and CDR2 SVGIG (reference sequence). Trimming removed 2 bases from V and 10 bases from J, with 18 bases in between. CDR3 size: 14 residues. The CDR3: CAWSQGLRGYPQHF. DNA for the CDR3: TGTGCCTGGAGTCAAGGACTGAGAGGTTATCCCCAGCATTTT.

The chain has TRBV5-1 and TRBJ1-1, with 7 bases that match TRBD1. Germline CDR1 is SGHRS and CDR2 is YFSETQ. CDR3 length: 13 residues. Trimming at V came to 1 base and at J to 4 bases, leaving 1 base not matched to a gene. CDR3 nucleotide sequence: TGCGCCAGCAGCTTGAGACAGGGCACTGAAGCTTTCTTT. Its protein product is CASSLRQGTEAFF.

The chain uses TRBV7-9 and TRBJ2-3, with TRBD2 identical over 13 bases. With 4 bases clipped from V and 6 bases from J, the junction kept 10 bases outside the gene matches. CDR1 SEHNR and CDR2 FQNEAQ come from the germline V gene (reference sequence). The CDR3 extends over 17 amino acids. CDR3 protein: CASSSFGTSGILDTQYF. In nucleotides, the CDR3 is TGTGCCAGCAGCTCGTTCGGGACTAGCGGGATATTGGATACGCAGTATTTT.

The chain is built from TRBV5-8 and TRBJ1-2; the match to TRBD1 covers 7 bases. The germline CDR1 and CDR2 sequences are SGHTS and YDEGEE. The V and J ends lost 2 bases and 2 bases, in that order; junction bases with no gene match: 3. This CDR3 spans 14 amino acids. In DNA form, the CDR3 reads TGTGCCAGCAGCTTCACAGGGGAGAACTATGGCTACACCTTC. It translates to CASSFTGENYGYTF.

This chain uses TRBV2 with TRBJ2-1; no firm D call. Germline V gene lookup returns CDR1 SNHLY and CDR2 FYNNEI. This CDR3 spans 14 amino acids. V dropped 0 bases and J dropped 9 bases, with 12 bases sitting between them. As DNA, the CDR3 is TGTGCCAGCAGTGAAGCCCCCGGGTTAGGTGAGCAGTTCTTC. This translates into CASSEAPGLGEQFF.

This clone has just one count. Here the CDR3 DNA reads TGTGCCAGTATGACTAGCGGGGTGCATAATGAGCAGTTCTTC. It translates to CASMTSGVHNEQFF. The chain recombines TRBV19 with TRBJ2-1, with 11 bases aligning to TRBD2. With V trimmed by 7 bases and J by 7 bases, 6 bases remained unmatched. This CDR3 is built from 14 residues. Germline V gene lookup returns CDR1 LNHDA and CDR2 SQIVND (reference sequence). The entire variable domain, with the rest obtained from reference TRBV19 and TRBJ2-1, is as follows: DGGITQSPKYLFRKEGQNVTLSCEQNLNHDAMYWYRQDPGQGLRLIYYSQIVNDFQKGDIAEGYSVSREKKESFPLTVTSAQKNPTAFYLCASMTSGVHNEQFFGPGTRLTVL.

The chain carries TRBV27 and TRBJ1-4, with D perhaps TRBD1 (6 bases). V was cut by 5 bases and J by 7 bases, with 17 bases left in between. Germline-derived CDR1 and CDR2 are MNHEY and SMNVEV (reference sequence). This CDR3 comprises 15 residues. The CDR3 sequence is CASSKQPRGGEKLFF. The CDR3 DNA reads as TGTGCCAGCAGTAAACAGCCGAGGGGGGGTGAAAAACTGTTTTTT.

This clone was detected once. V and J are TRBV6-1 and TRBJ2-7; 10 nucleotides agree with TRBD2. CDR3 size: 16 residues. The V and J ends lost 2 bases and 3 bases, in that order; junction bases with no gene match: 7. CDR1 and CDR2 from the germline V gene are MNHNS and SASEGT. The CDR3 DNA reads TGTGCCAGCAGTGAATCAACTAGCGGGATAATCTACGAGCAGTACTTC. It specifies CASSESTSGIIYEQYF.

The chain carries TRBV30 and TRBJ1-1; D unclear. The CDR3 is made up of 15 amino acids. V lost 1 base and J lost 1, with 13 bases in between. CDR1 is GTSNPN, CDR2 SVGIG, per germline (reference sequence). CDR3 in amino acids: CAWSAPPTANTEAFF. The CDR3 region has the DNA TGTGCCTGGAGTGCCCCACCTACAGCGAACACTGAAGCTTTCTTT.

J is TRBJ2-3 and V is TRBV4-2; D might be TRBD1 (5 bases). Trimming pared 0 bases from V and 0 bases from J, leaving 10 bases between. The CDR3 loop spans 16 amino acids. Germline V gene data show CDR1 as LGHNA and CDR2 as YNFKEQ. This chain's CDR3 is CASSQDATASTDTQYF. For the CDR3, the DNA is TGTGCCAGCAGCCAAGATGCGACAGCTAGCACAGATACGCAGTATTTT.

The chain is built from TRBV7-8 and TRBJ2-7; TRBD2 aligns across 12 bases. The CDR3 has 16 residues. Germline V lookup: CDR1 SGHVS, CDR2 FQNEAQ. Germline trimming cut 5 bases from V and 2 bases from J; bases unmatched to any gene: 7. The CDR3 DNA reads as TGTGCCAGCAGCCTCTCCCGACTAGCGGGGGCCTACGAGCAGTACTTC. It encodes CASSLSRLAGAYEQYF.

The chain recombines TRBV5-1 with TRBJ2-7, with 13 bases aligning to TRBD2. CDR1 is SGHRS, CDR2 YFSETQ, per germline. V lost 4 bases and J lost 4; bases outside the gene matches: 2. This CDR3 is 14 amino acids long. CDR3 in amino acids: CASSMTSGRYEQYF. The DNA of the CDR3 is TGCGCCAGCAGCATGACTAGCGGGAGGTACGAGCAGTACTTC.